This T cell receptor (beta chain) emerged from a study of T cells in Graves' hyperthyroidism and ophthalmopathy. The study, taken as a whole, reports: Stable hyperthyroidism was told apart from ophthalmopathy by a model built on 13 V-J features.

Germline-derived CDR1 and CDR2 are SEHNR and FQNEAQ (reference sequence). After removal of 5 bases from V and 2 bases from J, the junction contained 4 bases not matched to a gene. The CDR3 length is 14 residues. This clonotype appeared a few times. As yet, its antigen is unknown. There were TCR beta CDR3 regions amplified from RNA transcripts. Carried out on the TCR CDR3, a first-round RT-PCR used the HTBI primer set. A single record per CDR3 protein comes from TCRdb applying MiXCR to the multiplex PCR reads. This table holds more than 40,000 distinct CDR3 sequences, 49% found once. Exclusion followed for patients with uncontrolled infection, other autoimmune disease, pregnancy or lactation.

The source material was peripheral blood or thyroid tissue (not recorded which). The chain has TRBV7-9 and TRBJ2-7; 9 nucleotides line up with TRBD1. The receptor's source is a woman aged 50 to 65 with Graves' hyperthyroidism. CDR3 sequence reads: CASSRTGEAYEQYF. For the CDR3, the DNA is TGTGCCAGCAGCCGGACAGGGGAGGCCTACGAGCAGTACTTC.